The following is a T cell receptor beta chain sequence with its context. Data came from immunoSEQ multiplex PCR; TCRdb stores just in-frame clones and leaves some out. Among hundreds of thousands of clones, roughly nine tenths were seen once, and the ten largest hold around 0.84%. The entry originates in a study of blood T cell repertoires in COVID-19. The germline gives CDR1 KGHSH, CDR2 LQKENI. V was cut by 3 bases and J by 4 bases, with 10 bases left in between. CDR3 length equals 14 residues. The rearrangement uses TRBV18 and TRBJ1-3; D is possibly TRBD1 (5 bases). This TCR derives from a man in his sixties with COVID-19, enrolled during active disease. The source material was peripheral blood. The CDR3 nucleotides are TGTGCCAGCTCACCTACGACAGCGGGAAACACCATATATTTT. This codes for CASSPTTAGNTIYF.